This T cell receptor (beta chain) was observed in a study of T cell repertoires in cytomegalovirus infection. Study as a whole: CMV epitopes that were recently identified and HLA-C-restricted were used alongside well-studied HLA-B-restricted ones. It was the public TCR beta signatures that indicated both CMV infection and matching HLA type.

Notes on this clonotype: Antigen specificity is unknown.

The CDR3 runs 13 residues. V was pared by 10 bases and J by 2 bases, with 14 bases between. Germline V gene data show CDR1 as MNHNY and CDR2 as SVGAGI (reference sequence). TCRdb processed the reads anew with MiXCR; each CDR3 protein has one entry. The sample records fewer than 55,000 distinct CDR3 sequences, roughly 21% being singletons. The chain employs TRBV6-6 and TRBJ2-5, with D perhaps matching TRBD1 (5 bases). Sequenced here: CD8+ T cells from cultured PBMCs, sampled from culture after CMV antigen stimulation. The clonotype was recovered from a human donor in good health (CMV status not recorded). Some clones in this sample may be carry-over from other donors' samples. The CDR3 loop is CATQGNQQETQYF. CDR3 DNA: TGTGCCACCCAGGGCAACCAGCAAGAGACCCAGTACTTC.